The rows below give T cell receptor beta chains drawn from one sample of a study of blood T cell repertoires in COVID-19. The method was immunoSEQ multiplex PCR; TCRdb's version includes in-frame clones alone and lacks a portion of them. The profile covers 350,000 to 550,000 clones, with roughly 90% appearing a single time and approximately 4.3% taken by the ten largest. The sequencing input was peripheral blood. These receptors originate from a woman aged 25 to 39 with acute or convalescent COVID-19. The CDR3 runs from the conserved cysteine through the conserved F or W. Fields, in order: CDR3 DNA, CDR3 protein, clone size, CDR3 length, J gene, V gene, D gene. The D gene is left open where the match is weak. Only part of the rows carry a size: once, few, many, or a class if the clone is expanded.

TGTGCCAGCAGCTTAGGAGGGGACAGGGCGTTAAGGTCACCCCTCCACTTT CASSLGGDRALRSPLHF . 17 TRBJ1-6 TRBV7-6 TRBD1
TGTGCCATCAGTGATGGAGGACAGGGGGCGTACGATGAGCAGTTCTTC CAISDGGQGAYDEQFF . 16 TRBJ2-1 TRBV10-3 TRBD1
TGTGCCAGCAGTGCGGGGGTCGGCGTGAACACTGAAGCTTTCTTT CASSAGVGVNTEAFF . 15 TRBJ1-1 TRBV2 .
TGTGCCAGCAGCCAAAACAGGGTCCCCAAGAACACTGAAGCTTTCTTT CASSQNRVPKNTEAFF . 16 TRBJ1-1 TRBV7-8 .
TGTGCCAGCAGCGACGGGGTAGCTGGTAGGAACACTGAAGCTTTCTTT CASSDGVAGRNTEAFF . 16 TRBJ1-1 TRBV9 .
TGTGCCAGCAGCCAGTACAGGGGTGACGGCTACACCTTC CASSQYRGDGYTF . 13 TRBJ1-2 TRBV3-1/TRBV3-2 TRBD1
TGTGCCAGCAGTTACTCTACTCCCGGAGCAGAGACCCAGTACTTC CASSYSTPGAETQYF . 15 TRBJ2-5 TRBV6-6 .
TGCGCCAGCAGCCAAACCGGGTCAAGAGCCTACGAGCAGTACTTC CASSQTGSRAYEQYF . 15 TRBJ2-7 TRBV4-1 .
TGTGCCACCAGTGATTTTGAGGCCGGGGAGCTGTTTTTT CATSDFEAGELFF . 13 TRBJ2-2 TRBV24-1 .
TGTGCCAGCAGCCGGGACAGGGGAGATGAGCAGTTCTTC CASSRDRGDEQFF . 13 TRBJ2-1 TRBV11-2 TRBD1
TGTGCCAGCAGTGCCTATCAGGGGATGGGTAATGAAAAACTGTTTTTT CASSAYQGMGNEKLFF once 16 TRBJ1-4 TRBV6-1 .
TGCGCCAGCAGCGTTACAGGGTATGGCTACACCTTC CASSVTGYGYTF . 12 TRBJ1-2 TRBV5-1 .
TGCGCCAGCAGCCAAGTTCTCGACAGGGCAGAGGATACGCAGTATTTT CASSQVLDRAEDTQYF . 16 TRBJ2-3 TRBV4-1 TRBD1
TGTGCCAGCAGTTACAGCGGTTCCTACGAGCAGTACTTC CASSYSGSYEQYF . 13 TRBJ2-7 TRBV6-6 .
TGTGCCACCAGATCAGGGGTTGGCTACACCTTC CATRSGVGYTF . 11 TRBJ1-2 TRBV6-5 .
TGCGCCAGCAGCCAAGGGAGCGGGGCCGTTTACGAGCAGTACTTC CASSQGSGAVYEQYF . 15 TRBJ2-7 TRBV4-1 TRBD2
TGCGCCAGCAGCTTCATCCCAGGGAACGAGCAGTACTTC CASSFIPGNEQYF . 13 TRBJ2-7 TRBV5-1 .
TGTGCCTGGACACAGGGCGGCGATGGCTACACCTTC CAWTQGGDGYTF once 12 TRBJ1-2 TRBV30 .
TGTGCCAGCAGTGGGGATTCGACCATAGCGGGGGCGGGAACAGATACGCAGTATTTT CASSGDSTIAGAGTDTQYF . 19 TRBJ2-3 TRBV2 TRBD2
TGCGCCAGCTATACAGGGAGGGGCGAGCAGTACTTC CASYTGRGEQYF . 12 TRBJ2-7 TRBV5-1 .
TGCGCCAGCAGCACCCCCGGGACAGGAGCCCAAGAGACCCAGTACTTC CASSTPGTGAQETQYF . 16 TRBJ2-5 TRBV5-1 TRBD1
TGTGCCAGCAGACGGACAGGGGCTGATAATGAGCAGTTCTTC CASRRTGADNEQFF once 14 TRBJ2-1 TRBV5-4 TRBD1
TGCGCCAGCAGCGGCGGACAGGGGACGTACATTCAGTACTTC CASSGGQGTYIQYF . 14 TRBJ2-4 TRBV5-1 TRBD1
TGTGCCAGCAGGGAGAGGACAGGGCTGAATTCACCCCTCCACTTT CASRERTGLNSPLHF . 15 TRBJ1-6 TRBV2 TRBD1
TGCAGCGTTGAGTCCCCCCGGTACAATGAGCAGTTCTTC CSVESPRYNEQFF . 13 TRBJ2-1 TRBV29-1 .
TGTGCCAGCAGTCCAAGACAGATCTATGGCTACACCTTC CASSPRQIYGYTF . 13 TRBJ1-2 TRBV6-2/TRBV6-3 .
TGTGCCAGCAGCTTCGGAGTGGGCTACGAGCAGTACTTC CASSFGVGYEQYF . 13 TRBJ2-7 TRBV5-5 .
TGTGCCAGCAGCTACCTCGGGGGGCAGAATAATTCACCCCTCCACTTT CASSYLGGQNNSPLHF . 16 TRBJ1-6 TRBV7-2 .
TGCACCAGCAGCCAAGATCGTTTAGGTCACTACCCGCTAGGGACCCAGTACTTC CTSSQDRLGHYPLGTQYF . 18 TRBJ2-5 TRBV1 .
TGTGCCAGCAGTTTGGGGACAGGCACAGATACGCAGTATTTT CASSLGTGTDTQYF . 14 TRBJ2-3 TRBV28 TRBD1
TGTGCCAGCAGTTCTAGCGGAGTACAAGAGACCCAGTACTTC CASSSSGVQETQYF . 14 TRBJ2-5 TRBV27 TRBD2
TGTGCCAGCAGTGATGGAGGAGGGACTTTTGTTTACGAGCAGTACTTC CASSDGGGTFVYEQYF once 16 TRBJ2-7 TRBV6-1 .
TGTGCCAGCAGTTTAGGAGGCTCTGGGGCCAACGTCCTGACTTTC CASSLGGSGANVLTF few 15 TRBJ2-6 TRBV5-8 .
TGTGCCAGCAGCAGAAAAGGGGTTTGGAGCACTGAAGCTTTCTTT CASSRKGVWSTEAFF . 15 TRBJ1-1 TRBV28 .
TGTGCCAGCAGCCCAAGCCAGGGCCAATATCAGCCCCAGCATTTT CASSPSQGQYQPQHF . 15 TRBJ1-5 TRBV7-9 .